The entry below describes one T cell receptor beta chain. This entry comes from a study of blood T cell repertoires in COVID-19. Germline lookup yields CDR1 SNHLY and CDR2 FYNNEI. The V gene end was trimmed by 6 bases and the J gene end by 5 bases; junction bases not matched to a gene: 7. The CDR3 totals 14 residues. Generated by immunoSEQ multiplex PCR, the TCRdb table keeps only in-frame clones and is missing some. Among about 270,000 clones listed, more than 85% were seen once. Material for sequencing was peripheral blood. V usage is TRBV2 and J usage is TRBJ1-1, with TRBD1 matching 9 bases. The sequence came from a person aged 18 to 35 with COVID-19, enrolled during active disease. DNA of the CDR3: TGTGCCAGCAGACTAACCGGGACAGGGACTGAAGCTTTCTTT. Its translation is CASRLTGTGTEAFF. The complete variable domain, with remaining parts taken from reference TRBV2 and TRBJ1-1, reads EPEVTQTPSHQVTQMGQEVILRCVPISNHLYFYWYRQILGQKVEFLVSFYNNEISEKSEIFDDQFSVERPDGSNFTLKIRSTKLEDSAMYFCASRLTGTGTEAFFGQGTRLTVV.